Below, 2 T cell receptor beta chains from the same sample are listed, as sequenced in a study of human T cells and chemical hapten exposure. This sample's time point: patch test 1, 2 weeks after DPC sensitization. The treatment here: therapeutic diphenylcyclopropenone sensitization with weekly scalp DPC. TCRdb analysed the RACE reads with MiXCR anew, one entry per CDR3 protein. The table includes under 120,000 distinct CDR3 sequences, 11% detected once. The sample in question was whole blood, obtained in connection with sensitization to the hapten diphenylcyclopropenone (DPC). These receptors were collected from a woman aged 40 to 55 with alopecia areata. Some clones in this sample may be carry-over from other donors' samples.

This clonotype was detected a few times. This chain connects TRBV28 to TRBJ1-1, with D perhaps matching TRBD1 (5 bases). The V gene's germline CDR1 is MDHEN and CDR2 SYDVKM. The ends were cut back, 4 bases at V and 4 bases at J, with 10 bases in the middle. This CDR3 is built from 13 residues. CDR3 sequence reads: CASSSGKGTEAFF. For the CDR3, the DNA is TGTGCCAGCAGTTCAGGGAAGGGCACTGAAGCTTTCTTT.

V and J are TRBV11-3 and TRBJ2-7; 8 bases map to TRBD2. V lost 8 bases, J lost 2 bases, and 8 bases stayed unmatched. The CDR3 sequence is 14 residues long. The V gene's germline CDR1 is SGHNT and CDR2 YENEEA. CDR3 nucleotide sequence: TGTGCCAGCTCGCCCGGGGGGGCCGCCTACGAGCAGTACTTC. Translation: CASSPGGAAYEQYF.